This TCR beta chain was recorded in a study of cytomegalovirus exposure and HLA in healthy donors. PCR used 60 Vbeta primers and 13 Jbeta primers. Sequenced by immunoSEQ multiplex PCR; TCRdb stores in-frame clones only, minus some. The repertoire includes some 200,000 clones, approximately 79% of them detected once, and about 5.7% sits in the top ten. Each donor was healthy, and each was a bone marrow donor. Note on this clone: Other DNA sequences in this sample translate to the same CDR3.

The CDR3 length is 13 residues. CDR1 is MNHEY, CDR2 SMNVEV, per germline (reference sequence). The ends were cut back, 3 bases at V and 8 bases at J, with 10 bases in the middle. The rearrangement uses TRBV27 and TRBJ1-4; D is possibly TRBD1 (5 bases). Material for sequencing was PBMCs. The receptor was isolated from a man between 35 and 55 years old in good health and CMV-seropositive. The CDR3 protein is CASSLGPWEKLFF. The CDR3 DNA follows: TGTGCCAGCAGTTTGGGGCCCTGGGAAAAACTGTTTTTT.